The 20 T cell receptor beta chains in this list originate from one sample, sequenced in a study of blood T cell repertoires in COVID-19. Clones were read by immunoSEQ multiplex PCR, and TCRdb kept only the in-frame ones, dropping some. The sample comprises 190,000 or so clones, about nine tenths of which are singletons, and approximately 10% rests with the top ten. Sequencing was performed on PBMCs or T cells enriched from blood (not recorded which). The receptor source for this set is a man between 18 and 35 years old with acute COVID-19.

The genes are TRBV4-3 and TRBJ1-5; 9 bases are a match to TRBD1. V shed 0 bases and J 7 bases; nucleotides not matched to a gene: 10. Germline lookup yields CDR1 LGHNA and CDR2 YSLEER. The CDR3 is 17 amino acids. CDR3 amino acids: CASSQDRTGGEGQPQHF. The CDR3 DNA reads TGCGCCAGCAGCCAAGACCGCACAGGGGGCGAGGGACAGCCCCAGCATTTT.

This clone was seen only a few times. This sequence joins TRBV28 and TRBJ1-5, with 12 bases fitting TRBD1. The germline CDR1 and CDR2 sequences are MDHEN and SYDVKM. The CDR3 sequence is 17 residues long. V gave up 5 bases and J gave up 4 bases; unmatched junction bases: 9. This CDR3 reads CASSTTGQGAWNQPQHF. The CDR3 DNA follows: TGTGCCAGCAGTACTACGGGACAGGGGGCATGGAATCAGCCCCAGCATTTT.

V usage is TRBV4-1 and J usage is TRBJ2-2; 7 bases agree with TRBD1. J lost 6 bases, V lost 3 bases, and 4 bases had no gene match. This CDR3 contains 14 residues. Per germline, CDR1 MGHRA and CDR2 YSYEKL. The CDR3 loop reads CASSQAQGSGELFF. DNA for the CDR3: TGCGCCAGCAGCCAGGCACAGGGGTCCGGGGAGCTGTTTTTT.

The chain combines TRBV21-1 with TRBJ2-7; the table's D gene call, TRBD1, was not cross checked with the DNA. TRBV21-1 is an annotated pseudogene. The CDR3 has 15 amino acids. The CDR3 DNA follows: TGTGCCAGCAGAAGCACCAGGGGTTCTTTTTTGCGGCCGTACTTC. Translation: CASRSTRGSFLRPYF.

The rearrangement uses TRBV7-9 and TRBJ1-5, with TRBD1 matching over 8 bases. V was pared by 5 bases and J by 0 bases, with 6 bases of the junction left unmatched. Germline CDR1 is SEHNR and CDR2 is FQNEAQ (reference sequence). There are 16 residues in the CDR3. The CDR3 DNA follows: TGTGCCAGCAGCATGGGGACAGGCTTTAGCAATCAGCCCCAGCATTTT. Translated, it gives CASSMGTGFSNQPQHF.

The chain recombines TRBV7-2 with TRBJ2-3; 11 bases fit TRBD2. The CDR3 is 20 residues long. Germline V CDR1 and CDR2: SGHTA, FQGNSA. Trimming removed 0 bases from V and 4 bases from J; junction bases left unmatched: 15. The CDR3: CASSLAPVVAGGLGADTQYF. CDR3 coding DNA: TGTGCCAGCAGCTTAGCCCCCGTGGTAGCGGGAGGGCTTGGTGCAGATACGCAGTATTTT.

This chain connects TRBV28 to TRBJ1-5, with 8 nucleotides matching TRBD1. This CDR3 spans 18 amino acids. Germline V CDR1 and CDR2: MDHEN, SYDVKM. Losses at the gene ends were 5 bases for V and 1 base for J; bases not matched to a gene: 13. CDR3 residues: CASSIPTQGATSNQPQHF. The CDR3 nucleotides are TGTGCCAGCAGTATACCCACTCAGGGGGCCACGAGCAATCAGCCCCAGCATTTT.

The rearrangement links TRBV5-1 to TRBJ2-7, with D perhaps matching TRBD1 (6 bases). V lost 5 bases, J lost 5 bases, and 11 bases lay in between. The CDR3 sequence is 12 residues long. CDR1 is SGHRS and CDR2 is YFSETQ in the germline V gene. The CDR3 coding sequence is TGCGCCAGCAGTTCAACAGGGCACGAGCAGTACTTC. Residues: CASSSTGHEQYF. Full variable domain (outside the CDR3, taken from reference TRBV5-1 and TRBJ2-7): KAGVTQTPRYLIKTRGQQVTLSCSPISGHRSVSWYQQTPGQGLQFLFEYFSETQRNKGNFPGRFSGRQFSNSRSEMNVSTLELGDSALYLCASSSTGHEQYFGPGTRLTVT.

This clone was seen more than once but under ten times. The chain is built from TRBV19 and TRBJ2-3; 11 bases agree with TRBD2. CDR1 and CDR2 (germline): LNHDA, SQIVND (reference sequence). V shed 3 bases and J 5 bases; nucleotides not matched to a gene: 10. The CDR3 sequence is 17 residues long. CDR3 in DNA: TGTGCCAGTAGTATTGTCGCTACTAGCGGGAGTGGAGATACGCAGTATTTT. Translation: CASSIVATSGSGDTQYF.

V gene TRBV19 combines with J gene TRBJ1-1; TRBD1 is a possible D gene (5 bases). This CDR3 is 14 amino acids long. Germline CDR1 LNHDA, CDR2 SQIVND (reference sequence). V was pared by 1 base and J by 4 bases, with 10 bases between. This CDR3 reads CASSIGWGTTEAFF. In DNA form, the CDR3 reads TGTGCCAGTAGTATAGGTTGGGGCACCACTGAAGCTTTCTTT.

The chain is built from TRBV5-6 and TRBJ1-1, with 8 bases that match TRBD1. Germline V gene data show CDR1 as SGHDT and CDR2 as YYEEEE. The J segment lost 2 bases and the V segment lost 4 bases, leaving 10 bases of the junction unmatched. The CDR3 is 16 amino acids. The CDR3 loop reads CASSPTRTGSNTEAFF. The CDR3 DNA reads as TGTGCCAGCAGCCCGACCCGGACAGGGTCAAACACTGAAGCTTTCTTT.

The chain uses TRBV28 and TRBJ2-7; 12 bases match TRBD2. Germline V CDR1 and CDR2: MDHEN, SYDVKM. V lost 3 bases and J lost 0; bases outside the gene matches: 9. CDR3 length: 18 amino acids. The chain's CDR3 is CASSFPPGLAGFSYEQYF. The CDR3 DNA is TGTGCCAGCAGTTTCCCCCCCGGACTAGCGGGGTTCTCCTACGAGCAGTACTTC.

The chain joins TRBV2 to TRBJ2-7; D remains ambiguous. CDR1 and CDR2 (germline): SNHLY, FYNNEI. The V end lost 6 bases, the J end lost 11 bases, and 17 bases lay between the germline ends. This CDR3 comprises 12 residues. The CDR3 protein is CASRSMVIKKYF. In nucleotides, the CDR3 is TGTGCCAGCAGGAGTATGGTGATTAAAAAGTACTTC.

The chain combines TRBV10-3 with TRBJ1-6, with 7 bases aligning to TRBD1. This CDR3 has 13 residues. CDR1 ENHRY and CDR2 SYGVKD come from the germline V gene. With 8 bases clipped from V and 4 bases from J, the junction kept 2 bases outside the gene matches. CDR3 amino acids: CAISGQYNSPLHF. CDR3 DNA: TGTGCCATCTCGGGACAGTATAATTCACCCCTCCACTTT.

This clone was counted a single time. The V gene is TRBV28, the J gene TRBJ1-5, with TRBD1 matching 8 bases. Germline-derived CDR1 and CDR2 are MDHEN and SYDVKM. The CDR3 covers 14 residues. The V segment lost 4 bases and the J segment 6 bases; nucleotides outside the gene matches: 5. The CDR3 reads CASSSTGAFQPQHF. The CDR3, as DNA: TGTGCCAGCAGTTCGACAGGGGCGTTTCAGCCCCAGCATTTT.

The chain carries TRBV11-2 and TRBJ2-3; no firm D call. Deletions cut 4 bases from V and 0 bases from J, with 2 bases between. This CDR3 spans 12 amino acids. Per the germline V gene, CDR1 is SGHAT and CDR2 is FQNNGV. The CDR3 coding sequence is TGTGCCAGCAGCTCTAGCACAGATACGCAGTATTTT. Translating gives CASSSSTDTQYF.

Ten or more counts support this clone. This chain connects TRBV5-1 to TRBJ1-1, with 11 bases that match TRBD1. Germline lookup yields CDR1 SGHRS and CDR2 YFSETQ. The CDR3 spans 15 residues. Unmatched junction bases numbered 8, after V lost 4 bases and J lost 6 bases. CDR3 bases: TGCGCCAGCAGCCTAAGGACAGGGGGCGAGCCTGAAGCTTTCTTT. This sequence encodes CASSLRTGGEPEAFF.

The V gene is TRBV3-1 (or the pseudogene TRBV3-2), the J gene TRBJ2-3; 16 positions agree with TRBD2. CDR1 is LGHDT and CDR2 is YNNKEL in the germline V gene (reference sequence). The V gene end was trimmed by 4 bases and the J gene end by 8 bases; junction bases not matched to a gene: 3. The CDR3 loop spans 15 amino acids. The CDR3 is CASSPGTSGRATQYF. The CDR3 coding sequence is TGTGCCAGCAGCCCAGGGACTAGCGGGAGGGCTACGCAGTATTTT.

This clone was seen just once. The chain links TRBV7-9 to TRBJ1-5; D is undetermined. The CDR3 has 15 amino acids. V dropped 0 bases and J dropped 2 bases, with 8 bases sitting between them. Germline V CDR1 and CDR2: SEHNR, FQNEAQ (reference sequence). The CDR3 sequence is CASSLAQSGNQPQHF. In nucleotides, the CDR3 is TGTGCCAGCAGCTTAGCACAGTCGGGCAATCAGCCCCAGCATTTT. Using reference TRBV7-9 and TRBJ1-5 for the parts outside the CDR3, the full variable domain is DTGVSQNPRHKITKRGQNVTFRCDPISEHNRLYWYRQTLGQGPEFLTYFQNEAQLEKSRLLSDRFSAERPKGSFSTLEIQRTEQGDSAMYLCASSLAQSGNQPQHFGDGTRLSIL.

The V gene is TRBV19, the J gene TRBJ1-1; D is ambiguous. CDR3 length equals 13 residues. From germline, CDR1 is LNHDA and CDR2 SQIVND (reference sequence). The V end was cut by 5 bases, the J end by 0 bases, with 7 bases between. CDR3 residues: CASSPQMNTEAFF. The DNA of the CDR3 is TGTGCCAGTAGTCCCCAAATGAACACTGAAGCTTTCTTT. The whole variable domain, remainder taken from reference TRBV19 and TRBJ1-1, is DGGITQSPKYLFRKEGQNVTLSCEQNLNHDAMYWYRQDPGQGLRLIYYSQIVNDFQKGDIAEGYSVSREKKESFPLTVTSAQKNPTAFYLCASSPQMNTEAFFGQGTRLTVV.